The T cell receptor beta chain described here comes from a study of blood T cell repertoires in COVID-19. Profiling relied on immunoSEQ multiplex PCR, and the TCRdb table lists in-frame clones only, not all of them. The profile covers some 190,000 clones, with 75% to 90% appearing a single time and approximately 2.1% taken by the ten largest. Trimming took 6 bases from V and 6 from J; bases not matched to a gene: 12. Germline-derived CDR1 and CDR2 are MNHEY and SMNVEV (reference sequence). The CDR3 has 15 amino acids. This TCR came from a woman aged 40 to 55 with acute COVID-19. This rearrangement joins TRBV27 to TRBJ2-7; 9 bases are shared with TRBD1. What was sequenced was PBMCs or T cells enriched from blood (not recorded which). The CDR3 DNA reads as TGTGCCAGCAGCCCCGTACAGGGGGCGCCGGGCGAGCAGTACTTC. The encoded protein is CASSPVQGAPGEQYF.